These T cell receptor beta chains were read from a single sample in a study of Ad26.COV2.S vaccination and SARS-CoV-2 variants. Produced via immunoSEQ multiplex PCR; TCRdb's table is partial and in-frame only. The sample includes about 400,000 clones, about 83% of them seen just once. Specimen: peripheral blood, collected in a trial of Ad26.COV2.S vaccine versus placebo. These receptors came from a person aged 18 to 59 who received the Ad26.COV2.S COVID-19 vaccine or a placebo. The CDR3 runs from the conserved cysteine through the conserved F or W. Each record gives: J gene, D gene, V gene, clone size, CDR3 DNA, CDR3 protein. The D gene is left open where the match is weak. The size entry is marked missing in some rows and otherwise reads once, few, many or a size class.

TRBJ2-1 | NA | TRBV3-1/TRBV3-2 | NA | TGTGCCAGCAGCCAAGATCCCGGGGCGGGGAATGAGCAGTTCTTC | CASSQDPGAGNEQFF
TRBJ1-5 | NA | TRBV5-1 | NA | TGCGCCAGCAGCTTGGAGGGGTATAGCAATCAGCCCCAGCATTTT | CASSLEGYSNQPQHF
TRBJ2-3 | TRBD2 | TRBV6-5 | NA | TGTGCCAGCGGGAGGGGCACAGATACGCAGTATTTT | CASGRGTDTQYF
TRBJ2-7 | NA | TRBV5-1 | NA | TGCGCCAGCCAGCAGTCCCCCAGCTACGAGCAGTACTTC | CASQQSPSYEQYF
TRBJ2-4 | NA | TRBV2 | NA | TGTGCCAGCAGACCGGGCATAGAAAACATTCAGTACTTC | CASRPGIENIQYF
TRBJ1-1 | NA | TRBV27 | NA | TGTGCCAGCAGTTTATCAACAAGTTTCGGGGCTTTCTTT | CASSLSTSFGAFF
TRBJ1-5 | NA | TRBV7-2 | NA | TGTGCCAGCAGCTTAGCTCTGGGCAACCTCCAGCCCCAGCATTTT | CASSLALGNLQPQHF
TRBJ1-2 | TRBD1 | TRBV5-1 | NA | TGCGCCAGCAGCGAGAAACAGGGGGTCTATGGCTACACCTTC | CASSEKQGVYGYTF
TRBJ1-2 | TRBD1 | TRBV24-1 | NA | TGTGCCACCAGTGATTACGGACAGGGAAATGATGGCTACACCTTC | CATSDYGQGNDGYTF
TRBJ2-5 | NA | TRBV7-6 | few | TGTGCCAGCAGCTTAGACAGGGCCAAGGCGACCCAGTACTTC | CASSLDRAKATQYF
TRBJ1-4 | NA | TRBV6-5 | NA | TGTGCCAGCAGTTACTTGAGGGGCGCGGGTGAAAAACTGTTTTTT | CASSYLRGAGEKLFF
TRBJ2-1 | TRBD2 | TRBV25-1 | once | TGTGCCAGCAGAGCGGGAGCCTACAATGAGCAGTTCTTC | CASRAGAYNEQFF
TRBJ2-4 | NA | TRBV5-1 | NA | TGCGCCAGCAGCTTGGGAGTCCAACGGGGGAACATTCAGTACTTC | CASSLGVQRGNIQYF
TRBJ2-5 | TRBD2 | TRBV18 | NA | TGTGCCAGCTCACCCGTTAGCGGGGCCCACGGGACCCAGTACTTC | CASSPVSGAHGTQYF
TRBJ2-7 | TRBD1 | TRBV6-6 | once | TGTGCCAGCAGTTATGCCGGGACAGGGGACGAGTACTTC | CASSYAGTGDEYF
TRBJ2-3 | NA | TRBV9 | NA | TGTGCCAGCAGCGTATGGGTTCGGGATACGCAGTATTTT | CASSVWVRDTQYF
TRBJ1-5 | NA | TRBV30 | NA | TGTGCCTGGACCACCGCTTCTAGCAATCAGCCCCAGCATTTT | CAWTTASSNQPQHF
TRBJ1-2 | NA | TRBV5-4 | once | TGTGCCAGCAGCTTTTCAGGGAACCATGGCTACACCTTC | CASSFSGNHGYTF
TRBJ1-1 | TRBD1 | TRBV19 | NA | TGTGCCAGTAGTATTCAGGGGGGAGGATGGACTGAAGCTTTCTTT | CASSIQGGGWTEAFF
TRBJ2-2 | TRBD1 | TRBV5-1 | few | TGCGCCAGCAGCGAGGCAGGGGGCCGCGCCGGGGAGCTGTTTTTT | CASSEAGGRAGELFF
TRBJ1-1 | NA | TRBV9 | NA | TGTGCCAGCAGCGTAGGGGCTGGGAACACTGAAGCTTTCTTT | CASSVGAGNTEAFF
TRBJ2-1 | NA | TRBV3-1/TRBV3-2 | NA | TGTGCCAGCAGCCATGGGGCAGCCAAACTTGAGCAGTTCTTC | CASSHGAAKLEQFF
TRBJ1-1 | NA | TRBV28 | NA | TGTGCCAGCAGCCTTTTCGACGGGGGCTACACTGAAGCTTTCTTT | CASSLFDGGYTEAFF
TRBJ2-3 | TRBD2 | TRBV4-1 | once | TGCGCCAGCAGACCCAGCCCCGCCTCAGCGGGGGGGAAAGATACGCAGTATTTT | CASRPSPASAGGKDTQYF
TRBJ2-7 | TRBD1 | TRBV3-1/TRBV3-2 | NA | TGTGCCAGCAGCACGACCGGACAGGGGCTGTACTTC | CASSTTGQGLYF
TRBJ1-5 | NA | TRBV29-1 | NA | TGCAGCGTTGTAACTGGGCCCAATCAGCCCCAGCATTTT | CSVVTGPNQPQHF
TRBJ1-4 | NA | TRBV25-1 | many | TGTGCCAGCAGCCAACAGGAAAAACTGTTTTTT | CASSQQEKLFF
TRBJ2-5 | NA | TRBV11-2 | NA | TGTGCCAGCAGCTTAGCGGTGGGGCGAGAGACCCAGTACTTC | CASSLAVGRETQYF